Listed below are T cell receptor beta chains from one sample, sequenced in a study of control samples from healthy donors and cancer patients. This table comes from immunoSEQ multiplex PCR, and its TCRdb copy is limited to in-frame clones, with some not included. The sample lists over 150,000 clones; 90% to 95% were seen once. Sequencing was done on a sample of blood. All receptors derive from a woman aged 18 to 35 in good health. Each CDR3 is given with its conserved first and last residue. The D gene is left open where the match is weak. Where a row states a size, it is once, few, many or the class of an expanded clone; other rows omit it.

abundance: .; d_gene: .; j_gene: TRBJ1-5; v_gene: TRBV19; CDR3aa: CASSISLEQPQHF; CDR3nt: TGTGCCAGTAGTATAAGTTTAGAGCAGCCCCAGCATTTT
abundance: .; d_gene: TRBD1; j_gene: TRBJ1-2; v_gene: TRBV7-2; CDR3aa: CASSFRTGGYYGYTF; CDR3nt: TGTGCCAGCAGCTTCCGGACAGGGGGCTACTATGGCTACACCTTC
abundance: .; d_gene: .; j_gene: TRBJ1-2; v_gene: TRBV18; CDR3aa: CASSPSQENYGYTF; CDR3nt: TGTGCCAGCTCACCTTCACAGGAGAACTATGGCTACACCTTC
abundance: .; d_gene: TRBD1; j_gene: TRBJ1-4; v_gene: TRBV5-4; CDR3aa: CASSWTGDQKLFF; CDR3nt: TGTGCCAGCAGCTGGACAGGGGACCAAAAACTGTTTTTT
abundance: once; d_gene: .; j_gene: TRBJ2-2; v_gene: TRBV18; CDR3aa: CASSPAGELFF; CDR3nt: TGTGCCAGCTCACCGGCCGGGGAGCTGTTTTTT
abundance: .; d_gene: TRBD1; j_gene: TRBJ2-5; v_gene: TRBV7-9; CDR3aa: CASSLLGQGRETQYF; CDR3nt: TGTGCCAGCAGCTTACTGGGACAGGGGCGGGAGACCCAGTACTTC
abundance: once; d_gene: .; j_gene: TRBJ1-2; v_gene: TRBV6-2/TRBV6-3; CDR3aa: CASSRPGEGYTF; CDR3nt: TGTGCCAGCAGCCGACCTGGGGAGGGCTACACCTTC
abundance: .; d_gene: TRBD1; j_gene: TRBJ2-7; v_gene: TRBV19; CDR3aa: CASSIRGRAYEQYF; CDR3nt: TGTGCCAGTAGTATCAGGGGGAGAGCCTACGAGCAGTACTTC
abundance: .; d_gene: .; j_gene: TRBJ2-3; v_gene: TRBV2; CDR3aa: CASSVIRGTDTQYF; CDR3nt: TGTGCCAGCAGTGTCATCCGGGGCACAGATACGCAGTATTTT
abundance: .; d_gene: TRBD1; j_gene: TRBJ2-3; v_gene: TRBV13; CDR3aa: CASRMSGTGGTDTQYF; CDR3nt: TGTGCCAGCAGAATGTCCGGGACAGGGGGCACAGATACGCAGTATTTT
abundance: .; d_gene: .; j_gene: TRBJ1-5; v_gene: TRBV24-1; CDR3aa: CATSDRTVYPDEPQHF; CDR3nt: TGTGCCACCTCTGACAGGACTGTTTATCCCGATGAGCCCCAGCATTTT
abundance: .; d_gene: .; j_gene: TRBJ2-7; v_gene: TRBV11-2; CDR3aa: CASSQGGEKQYF; CDR3nt: TGTGCCAGCAGCCAGGGGGGGGAAAAGCAGTACTTC
abundance: .; d_gene: .; j_gene: TRBJ1-2; v_gene: TRBV12-2; CDR3aa: CASRLAQAIFRDPAHYGYTF; CDR3nt: TGTGCAAGTCGCTTAGCACAAGCTATATTCCGGGATCCGGCGCACTATGGCTACACCTTC
abundance: .; d_gene: .; j_gene: TRBJ1-2; v_gene: TRBV2; CDR3aa: CASSEAPAARSNYGYTF; CDR3nt: TGTGCCAGCAGTGAAGCTCCAGCAGCCCGATCTAACTATGGCTACACCTTC
abundance: many; d_gene: TRBD1; j_gene: TRBJ2-7; v_gene: TRBV27; CDR3aa: CASSRMGQSSYEQYF; CDR3nt: TGTGCCAGCAGTCGAATGGGACAGAGCTCCTACGAGCAGTACTTC
abundance: .; d_gene: .; j_gene: TRBJ1-2; v_gene: TRBV2; CDR3aa: CASSGHFGEGYTF; CDR3nt: TGTGCCAGCAGTGGACACTTCGGAGAGGGCTACACCTTC
abundance: .; d_gene: TRBD2; j_gene: TRBJ2-1; v_gene: TRBV19; CDR3aa: CASTLARGGYNEQFF; CDR3nt: TGTGCCAGTACTCTGGCGCGGGGGGGTTACAATGAGCAGTTCTTC
abundance: .; d_gene: .; j_gene: TRBJ2-2; v_gene: TRBV7-3; CDR3aa: CASSLTFIREVGELFF; CDR3nt: TGTGCCAGCAGCTTAACGTTTATTCGGGAAGTCGGGGAGCTGTTTTTT
abundance: .; d_gene: .; j_gene: TRBJ1-5; v_gene: TRBV7-9; CDR3aa: CASSLSSGVNQPQHF; CDR3nt: TGTGCCAGCAGCCTTTCCTCAGGGGTAAACCAGCCCCAGCATTTT
abundance: .; d_gene: TRBD1; j_gene: TRBJ1-5; v_gene: TRBV7-9; CDR3aa: CASSFGQGDMTQHF; CDR3nt: TGTGCCAGTAGCTTCGGACAGGGGGATATGACCCAGCATTTT
abundance: .; d_gene: .; j_gene: TRBJ1-2; v_gene: TRBV7-2; CDR3aa: CASSLPRGGGGYGYTF; CDR3nt: TGTGCCAGCAGCCTCCCACGGGGGGGCGGAGGCTATGGCTACACCTTC
abundance: .; d_gene: .; j_gene: TRBJ1-4; v_gene: TRBV19; CDR3aa: CASSIQANEKLFF; CDR3nt: TGTGCCAGTAGTATACAGGCTAATGAAAAACTGTTTTTT
abundance: .; d_gene: TRBD1; j_gene: TRBJ2-4; v_gene: TRBV11-3; CDR3aa: CASSLDYSGTGGLQYF; CDR3nt: TGTGCCAGCAGCTTAGACTACTCGGGGACAGGGGGTCTCCAGTACTTC
abundance: .; d_gene: .; j_gene: TRBJ1-2; v_gene: TRBV28; CDR3aa: CASSFPQPNYGYTF; CDR3nt: TGTGCCAGCAGTTTTCCGCAGCCGAACTATGGCTACACCTTC
abundance: .; d_gene: TRBD2; j_gene: TRBJ2-1; v_gene: TRBV11-2; CDR3aa: CASSFGASGSNEQFF; CDR3nt: TGTGCCAGCAGCTTCGGAGCTAGCGGGAGCAATGAGCAGTTCTTC
abundance: .; d_gene: .; j_gene: TRBJ1-1; v_gene: TRBV19; CDR3aa: CASSNRGRRGDTEAFF; CDR3nt: TGTGCCAGTAGTAATCGTGGCAGACGGGGGGATACTGAAGCTTTCTTT
abundance: .; d_gene: .; j_gene: TRBJ2-7; v_gene: TRBV4-1; CDR3aa: CASSQDWVTHEQYF; CDR3nt: TGCGCCAGCAGCCAAGATTGGGTAACCCACGAGCAGTACTTC
abundance: .; d_gene: .; j_gene: TRBJ2-2; v_gene: TRBV7-9; CDR3aa: CASSLDGPTGELFF; CDR3nt: TGTGCCAGCAGCTTGGACGGTCCCACCGGGGAGCTGTTTTTT
abundance: few; d_gene: TRBD1; j_gene: TRBJ1-6; v_gene: TRBV7-2; CDR3aa: CASSLGQGFSPLHF; CDR3nt: TGTGCCAGCAGCCTGGGACAGGGCTTCTCACCCCTCCACTTT
abundance: once; d_gene: .; j_gene: TRBJ1-5; v_gene: TRBV3-1/TRBV3-2; CDR3aa: CASSGGEAQPQHF; CDR3nt: TGTGCCAGCTCCGGGGGGGAGGCCCAGCCCCAGCATTTT
abundance: .; d_gene: .; j_gene: TRBJ1-1; v_gene: TRBV6-2/TRBV6-3; CDR3aa: CASSYRVGGRETEAFF; CDR3nt: TGTGCCAGCAGTTACAGGGTAGGGGGAAGGGAAACTGAAGCTTTCTTT